These 13 T cell receptor beta chains share one sample of origin, sequenced in a study. Adaptor-ligated barcode primers were used to amplify TRBV12-4/TRBJ1-2 clonotypes. Each CDR3 protein gets one entry after TCRdb re-called the multiplex PCR reads with MiXCR. The sample holds around 950 distinct CDR3 sequences, approximately 6% seen once. Source material: naive CD4+ T cells sorted from blood. Subset described: naive CD4+ T cells, CD4+CD45RA+CD25-. The receptors were sampled from a female donor with breast cancer.

Relative to its sample, this clonotype is large. The J gene is TRBJ1-2, the V gene TRBV12-3 or TRBV12-4; D not resolved. The CDR3 sequence is 13 residues long. V was shortened by 10 bases and J by 5 bases, with 17 bases between the two germline ends. Here the CDR3 reads CATSNPAEYGYTF. The CDR3 DNA reads TGTGCCACCTCCAACCCGGCCGAATATGGCTACACCTTC.

This clonotype is medium-sized by share. The rearrangement joins TRBV12-3 or TRBV12-4 to TRBJ1-2; no clear D gene. CDR3 length equals 15 residues. Trimming cost V 6 bases and J 8 bases, with 22 bases left between them. The CDR3 is CASSRFQGRPSGYTF. As DNA, the CDR3 is TGTGCCAGCAGCCGCTTTCAAGGCCGACCGTCAGGCTACACCTTC.

A note on this clonotype: This sequence may be a read error, since a much larger clone differs from it by one base. CDR3 bases: TGTGCCAGCAGCACGGACAAGACCTATGGCTACACCTTC. Translated: CASSTDKTYGYTF. The genes are TRBV12-3 or TRBV12-4 and TRBJ1-2; perhaps TRBD1 as D (5 bases). Trimming left V 6 bases short and J 4 bases short, with 12 bases between. This CDR3 is built from 13 residues.

This clonotype is large (0.1 to 1%) by share. This chain joins TRBV12-3 or TRBV12-4 and TRBJ1-2; D unclear. V was pared by 4 bases and J by 3 bases, with 12 bases between. This CDR3 region has 14 residues. The DNA for the CDR3 is TGTGCCAGCAGTTCCCTTTGGTTAGACTATGGCTACACCTTC. Its protein is CASSSLWLDYGYTF.

The J gene is TRBJ1-2, the V gene TRBV12-3 or TRBV12-4; TRBD1 aligns across 9 bases. V lost 4 bases to trimming and J lost 4 bases; unmatched junction nucleotides: 4. This CDR3 is built from 14 residues. The CDR3: CASSSRDRVYGYTF. The DNA for the CDR3 is TGTGCCAGCAGTTCCCGGGACAGGGTCTATGGCTACACCTTC.

This clonotype qualifies as medium-sized. V usage is TRBV12-3 or TRBV12-4 and J usage is TRBJ1-2; no firm D call. Between the trimmed V and J ends, which lost 5 bases and 4 bases, there was a span of 20 bases. This CDR3 contains 16 residues. The CDR3 sequence: CASSPTRRGLVYGYTF. The CDR3 DNA sequence: TGTGCCAGCAGTCCGACGAGGCGGGGTCTCGTCTATGGCTACACCTTC.

This clonotype ranks as medium-sized. This sequence joins TRBV12-3 or TRBV12-4 and TRBJ1-2, with D perhaps matching TRBD1 (6 bases). V lost 6 bases and J 4 bases, leaving 12 bases between the germline ends. This CDR3 spans 13 amino acids. CDR3 region: CASSPGQTYGYTF. CDR3 coding DNA: TGTGCCAGCAGCCCCGGACAGACCTATGGCTACACCTTC.

Relative to its sample, this clonotype is medium-sized. The J gene is TRBJ1-2, the V gene TRBV12-3 or TRBV12-4; D not certain. Trimming shortened V by 4 bases and J by 6 bases, and 6 bases separated the two germline ends. This CDR3 region has 11 residues. CDR3 nucleotide sequence: TGTGCCAGCAGTTCTCGGCATGGCTACACCTTC. As protein: CASSSRHGYTF.

By frequency in the sample, this clonotype is large. The rearrangement uses TRBV12-3 or TRBV12-4 and TRBJ1-2; D is ambiguous. The CDR3 length is 13 residues. V dropped 7 bases and J dropped 3 bases, with 12 bases sitting between them. In DNA, the CDR3 is TGTGCCAGCACCTCCCGGCCACACTATGGCTACACCTTC. It encodes CASTSRPHYGYTF.

This clonotype counts as medium-sized. V and J are TRBV12-3 or TRBV12-4 and TRBJ1-2, with D tentatively TRBD1 (5 bases). V lost 1 base and J 4 bases, leaving 10 bases between the germline ends. The CDR3 totals 14 residues. CDR3: CASSLDTQGYGYTF. Written as DNA, the CDR3 is TGTGCCAGCAGTTTAGACACTCAGGGCTATGGCTACACCTTC.

This clonotype is medium-sized (0.01 to 0.1%). The chain uses TRBV12-3 or TRBV12-4 and TRBJ1-2; D is possibly TRBD1 (5 bases). Between the trimmed V and J ends, which lost 5 bases and 7 bases, there was a span of 8 bases. The CDR3 contains 11 residues. The CDR3 nucleotides are TGTGCCAGCAGTAAGGGGTCTGGCTACACCTTC. It codes for CASSKGSGYTF.

In this sample, this clonotype is medium-sized (0.01 to 0.1%). This chain connects TRBV12-3 or TRBV12-4 to TRBJ1-2, with D perhaps TRBD1 (6 bases). CDR3 size: 13 residues. Trimming removed 6 bases from V and 4 bases from J, with 12 bases in between. For the CDR3, the DNA is TGTGCCAGCAGATTCAGGGGCGGCTATGGCTACACCTTC. It yields the protein CASRFRGGYGYTF.

Relative to its sample, this clonotype is medium-sized. This chain connects TRBV12-3 or TRBV12-4 to TRBJ1-2; 8 nucleotides line up with TRBD1. This CDR3 is built from 13 residues. V gave up 3 bases and J gave up 8 bases; unmatched junction bases: 5. CDR3 amino acids: CASSFRDRRGYTF. The CDR3 DNA sequence: TGTGCCAGCAGTTTCCGGGACAGGCGAGGCTACACCTTC.